This T cell receptor (beta chain) was identified during a study of blood T cell repertoires in COVID-19. Study in general: Acute and convalescent COVID-19 specimens originated in the United States, Italy and Spain. The cDNA or gDNA used as material had been derived from T cells, B-cell-depleted T cells, or PBMCs.

Original handling: The authors estimated nucleated cell counts from reference gene primer amplification. Sequencing used immunoSEQ multiplex PCR; TCRdb keeps in-frame clones, though not all of them. For V, J and clone size, that table is used; D and trimming come from the DNA. This sample has under 55,000 clones, with roughly 90% found just once. Germline V gene lookup returns CDR1 LNHDA and CDR2 SQIVND (reference sequence). With V trimmed by 7 bases and J by 8 bases, 12 bases remained unmatched. CDR3 length: 14 residues. This sequence originates from a woman at least 80 years old with active COVID-19. This sequence joins TRBV19 and TRBJ1-2; 8 bases fit TRBD1. Input material: peripheral blood. The CDR3 protein is CASTKPGGAGGYTF. The CDR3 DNA reads as TGTGCCAGTACTAAACCAGGGGGCGCGGGAGGCTACACCTTC.